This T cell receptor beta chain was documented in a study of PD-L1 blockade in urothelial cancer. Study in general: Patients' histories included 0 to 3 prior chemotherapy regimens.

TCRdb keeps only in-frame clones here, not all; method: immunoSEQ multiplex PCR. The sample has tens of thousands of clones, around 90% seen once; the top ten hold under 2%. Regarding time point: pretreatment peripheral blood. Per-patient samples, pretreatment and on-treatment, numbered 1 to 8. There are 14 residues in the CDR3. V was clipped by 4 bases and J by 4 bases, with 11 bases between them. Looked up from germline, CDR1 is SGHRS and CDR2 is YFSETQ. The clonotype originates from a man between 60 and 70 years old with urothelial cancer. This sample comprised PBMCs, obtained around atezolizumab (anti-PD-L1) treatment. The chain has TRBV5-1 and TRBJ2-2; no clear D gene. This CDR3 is CASSLTGVTGELFF. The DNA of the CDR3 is TGCGCCAGCAGCCTAACCGGAGTCACCGGGGAGCTGTTTTTT.